The rows below give T cell receptor beta chains drawn from one sample of a study of OX40 agonist ivuxolimab in advanced cancers. Produced via immunoSEQ multiplex PCR; TCRdb's table is partial and in-frame only. The table lists 65,000 to 80,000 clones, 87% of them singletons, with roughly 0.22% in the top ten. Sequenced material: CD4+ or CD8+ T cells sorted from blood, taken in a trial of the OX40 agonist ivuxolimab. Receptors originate from an adult with an advanced solid tumor such as melanoma, head and neck, liver or kidney cancer. Each CDR3 is given with its conserved first and last residue. A D gene is named only where the DNA matches it firmly. Only some rows state a clone size, as once, few, many or a class for expanded clones.

V gene: TRBV28
D gene: TRBD2
clone size: once
CDR3 length: 13
J gene: TRBJ2-7
CDR3 protein: CASLTSGSYEQYF
CDR3 DNA: TGTGCCAGCCTGACTAGCGGGAGCTACGAGCAGTACTTC

V gene: TRBV19
D gene: TRBD2
clone size: -
CDR3 length: 18
J gene: TRBJ2-1
CDR3 protein: CASSTGLAGGAIYNEQFF
CDR3 DNA: TGTGCCAGTAGTACCGGACTAGCGGGAGGGGCTATATACAATGAGCAGTTCTTC

V gene: TRBV9
D gene: TRBD1
clone size: -
CDR3 length: 14
J gene: TRBJ2-7
CDR3 protein: CASSGTGPSYEQYF
CDR3 DNA: TGTGCCAGCAGCGGGACAGGGCCATCCTACGAGCAGTACTTC

V gene: TRBV6-1
D gene: -
clone size: -
CDR3 length: 15
J gene: TRBJ2-3
CDR3 protein: CASSETSSTQGTQYF
CDR3 DNA: TGTGCCAGCAGTGAAACTTCTAGCACGCAAGGTACGCAGTATTTT

V gene: TRBV14
D gene: -
clone size: -
CDR3 length: 13
J gene: TRBJ2-4
CDR3 protein: CASRARGGDIQYF
CDR3 DNA: TGTGCCAGCAGAGCCCGGGGTGGGGACATTCAGTACTTC

V gene: TRBV29-1
D gene: -
clone size: few
CDR3 length: 13
J gene: TRBJ1-5
CDR3 protein: CSVGEGAGQPQHF
CDR3 DNA: TGCAGCGTTGGCGAAGGAGCGGGTCAGCCCCAGCATTTT

V gene: TRBV7-2
D gene: -
clone size: -
CDR3 length: 16
J gene: TRBJ2-7
CDR3 protein: CASSLMGGPNGVEQYF
CDR3 DNA: TGTGCCAGCAGCTTAATGGGGGGCCCGAATGGGGTGGAGCAGTACTTC

V gene: TRBV28
D gene: TRBD1
clone size: -
CDR3 length: 14
J gene: TRBJ2-3
CDR3 protein: CASSPTGVADTQYF
CDR3 DNA: TGTGCCAGCAGTCCCACAGGGGTGGCAGATACGCAGTATTTT

V gene: TRBV28
D gene: -
clone size: -
CDR3 length: 14
J gene: TRBJ2-4
CDR3 protein: CASSLAGSRRGEYF
CDR3 DNA: TGTGCCAGCAGTTTAGCGGGCAGCCGGAGAGGGGAGTACTTC

V gene: TRBV27
D gene: -
clone size: -
CDR3 length: 13
J gene: TRBJ2-3
CDR3 protein: CASAASYTDTQYF
CDR3 DNA: TGTGCCAGTGCGGCCTCGTACACAGATACGCAGTATTTT

V gene: TRBV11-2
D gene: TRBD2
clone size: few
CDR3 length: 16
J gene: TRBJ2-5
CDR3 protein: CASSLPAGGIQETQYF
CDR3 DNA: TGTGCCAGCAGCTTACCCGCGGGAGGTATACAAGAGACCCAGTACTTC

V gene: TRBV18
D gene: -
clone size: once
CDR3 length: 13
J gene: TRBJ2-7
CDR3 protein: CASSPIGSYEQYF
CDR3 DNA: TGTGCCAGCTCACCTATAGGCTCCTACGAGCAGTACTTC

V gene: TRBV11-3
D gene: -
clone size: -
CDR3 length: 18
J gene: TRBJ2-7
CDR3 protein: CASSLGVIGGLGVYEQYF
CDR3 DNA: TGTGCCAGCAGCTTAGGAGTAATCGGGGGGCTGGGAGTCTACGAGCAGTACTTC

V gene: TRBV18
D gene: TRBD2
clone size: -
CDR3 length: 13
J gene: TRBJ2-2
CDR3 protein: CASSPLAAGELFF
CDR3 DNA: TGTGCCAGCTCACCCCTAGCGGCGGGGGAGCTGTTTTTT

V gene: TRBV4-1
D gene: -
clone size: -
CDR3 length: 16
J gene: TRBJ1-1
CDR3 protein: CASSQGRGRGKTEAFF
CDR3 DNA: TGCGCCAGCAGCCAAGGGCGAGGGCGAGGAAAAACTGAAGCTTTCTTT

V gene: TRBV2
D gene: TRBD1
clone size: -
CDR3 length: 13
J gene: TRBJ1-5
CDR3 protein: CASSGTVVQPQHF
CDR3 DNA: TGTGCCAGCAGCGGGACAGTTGTTCAGCCCCAGCATTTT

V gene: TRBV28
D gene: -
clone size: -
CDR3 length: 14
J gene: TRBJ1-5
CDR3 protein: CASTPGHPIQPQHF
CDR3 DNA: TGTGCCAGCACTCCGGGACACCCCATTCAGCCCCAGCATTTT

V gene: TRBV28
D gene: -
clone size: -
CDR3 length: 13
J gene: TRBJ2-7
CDR3 protein: CASRGRGSYEQYF
CDR3 DNA: TGTGCCAGCAGAGGCAGGGGCTCCTACGAGCAGTACTTC

V gene: TRBV7-2
D gene: -
clone size: -
CDR3 length: 16
J gene: TRBJ2-3
CDR3 protein: CASSLGVRNFTDTQYF
CDR3 DNA: TGTGCCAGCAGCTTAGGCGTCAGAAACTTCACAGATACGCAGTATTTT

V gene: TRBV19
D gene: -
clone size: -
CDR3 length: 14
J gene: TRBJ1-1
CDR3 protein: CASSIQHVNTEAFF
CDR3 DNA: TGTGCCAGTAGTATACAACACGTGAACACTGAAGCTTTCTTT

V gene: TRBV4-1
D gene: -
clone size: -
CDR3 length: 18
J gene: TRBJ2-3
CDR3 protein: CASSDSSVGERPSDTQYF
CDR3 DNA: TGCGCCAGCAGTGACTCCTCGGTGGGTGAGCGACCCTCCGATACGCAGTATTTT

V gene: TRBV6-4
D gene: -
clone size: -
CDR3 length: 14
J gene: TRBJ2-2
CDR3 protein: CASSEHANTGELFF
CDR3 DNA: TGTGCCAGCAGTGAACACGCGAACACCGGGGAGCTGTTTTTT

V gene: TRBV27
D gene: -
clone size: -
CDR3 length: 15
J gene: TRBJ2-7
CDR3 protein: CASTPTMATSYEQYF
CDR3 DNA: TGTGCCAGCACCCCCACCATGGCCACCTCCTACGAGCAGTACTTC

V gene: TRBV7-3
D gene: -
clone size: -
CDR3 length: 15
J gene: TRBJ2-7
CDR3 protein: CASSLGAEELWEQYF
CDR3 DNA: TGTGCCAGCAGCTTAGGAGCGGAGGAATTATGGGAGCAGTACTTC